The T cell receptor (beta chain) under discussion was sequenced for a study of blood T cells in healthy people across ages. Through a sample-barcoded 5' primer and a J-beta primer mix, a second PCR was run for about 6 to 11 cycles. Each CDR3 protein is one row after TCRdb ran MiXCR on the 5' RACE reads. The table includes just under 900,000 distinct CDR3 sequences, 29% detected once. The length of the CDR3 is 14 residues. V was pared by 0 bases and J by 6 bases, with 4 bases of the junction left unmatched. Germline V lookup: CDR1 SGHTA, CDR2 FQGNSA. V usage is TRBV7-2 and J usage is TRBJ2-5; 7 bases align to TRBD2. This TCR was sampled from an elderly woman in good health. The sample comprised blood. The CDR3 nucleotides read TGTGCCAGCAGCTTAGCGGGGGGGGTTCAGACCCAGTACTTC. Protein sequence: CASSLAGGVQTQYF.